This TCR beta chain was documented in a study of identical twins. This clonotype was counted at least ten times. A universal primer site was incorporated via template switching, and the cDNA contained unique molecular identifiers. One entry per CDR3 protein, called by TCRdb with MiXCR from the 5' RACE reads. The sample shows about 220,000 distinct CDR3 sequences, about 7.5% of them seen only once. From germline, CDR1 is MNHEY and CDR2 SMNVEV (reference sequence). The CDR3 is 15 amino acids. With 2 bases removed from V and 0 bases from J, the gap between germline ends came to 9 bases. These data also featured in a second study, about yellow fever vaccine responses in identical twins.

This chain joins TRBV27 and TRBJ2-3; D perhaps matches TRBD2 (7 bases). The sequence came from a woman younger than 35 in good health. The sequencing sample was made of CD8+ T cells sorted from blood. This CDR3 reads CASSLGGASTDTQYF. For the CDR3, the DNA is TGTGCCAGCAGTTTAGGGGGGGCTAGCACAGATACGCAGTATTTT.